Each of the 32 T cell receptor beta chains below was sequenced from the same sample in a study of cytomegalovirus exposure and HLA in healthy donors. PCR amplification relied on 60 Vbeta primers (plus 13 Jbeta primers). Profiled with immunoSEQ multiplex PCR; TCRdb holds only in-frame clones, not every one. The sample has around 87,000 clones; 81% are singletons. Input material: PBMCs. The receptors come from a girl between 2 and 10 years old in good health and CMV-seropositive.

Turning to this clone: One junction end disagrees with the germline gene, perhaps due to a read error. The chain is built from TRBV7-7 and TRBJ1-1; D possibly corresponds to TRBD1 (5 bases). CDR1 SSHAT and CDR2 FNYEAQ come from the germline V gene (reference sequence). This CDR3 has 13 amino acids. The CDR3 region is CASSQDSNTEAFF. In nucleotides, the CDR3 is TGTGCTAGCAGCCAAGACAGTAACACTGAAGCTTTCTTT.

The J gene is TRBJ2-1, the V gene TRBV6-5, with 13 bases fitting TRBD2. V gave up 6 bases and J gave up 7 bases; unmatched junction bases: 6. The germline gives CDR1 MNHEY, CDR2 SVGAGI. This CDR3 comprises 15 residues. The CDR3 nucleotides read TGTGCCAGCAGCCCCGGACTAGCGGGAGTTAATGAGCAGTTCTTC. This translates into CASSPGLAGVNEQFF.

This chain uses TRBV7-6 with TRBJ1-1, with TRBD1 as a possible D gene (6 bases). Trimming shortened V by 7 bases and J by 2 bases, and 11 bases separated the two germline ends. The CDR3 totals 13 residues. The V gene's germline CDR1 is SGHVS and CDR2 FNYEAQ. The CDR3 region has the DNA TGTGCCAGCAAGGCGACAGGAAACACTGAAGCTTTCTTT. Encoded protein: CASKATGNTEAFF. The whole variable domain, filled in from reference TRBV7-6 and TRBJ1-1, reads GAGVSQSPRYKVTKRGQDVALRCDPISGHVSLYWYRQALGQGPEFLTYFNYEAQQDKSGLPNDRFSAERPEGSISTLTIQRTEQRDSAMYRCASKATGNTEAFFGQGTRLTVV.

This chain links TRBV25-1 with TRBJ1-1; TRBD1 might be the D (5 bases). V was clipped by 0 bases and J by 5 bases, with 10 bases between them. This CDR3 comprises 14 residues. CDR1 and CDR2 (germline): MGHDK, SYGVNS. Here the CDR3 reads CASSEYQGLTEAFF. DNA of the CDR3: TGTGCCAGCAGTGAATATCAGGGTTTAACTGAAGCTTTCTTT.

This chain links TRBV25-1 with TRBJ2-7; D is ambiguous. Germline assignment: CDR1 MGHDK and CDR2 SYGVNS. The germline V and J ends were trimmed by 2 bases and 6 bases, with 11 bases remaining between them. The length of the CDR3 is 13 residues. For the CDR3, the DNA is TGTGCCAGCAGTGAAGTATACGTCGGCGAGCAGTACTTC. It translates to CASSEVYVGEQYF.

V is TRBV13 and J is TRBJ2-1; 9 nucleotides agree with TRBD1. CDR1 and CDR2 from the germline V gene are PRHDT and FYEKMQ (reference sequence). V trimming: 4 bases; J trimming: 6 bases; junction bases outside the gene matches: 7. The CDR3 contains 15 residues. The DNA for the CDR3 is TGTGCCAGCAGCTCTGGGACAGGGAGGGGCAATGAGCAGTTCTTC. It is translated as CASSSGTGRGNEQFF.

The chain links TRBV7-6 to TRBJ2-5; tentative D call: TRBD1 (6 bases). Germline loops: CDR1 SGHVS, CDR2 FNYEAQ. This CDR3 comprises 12 residues. V was clipped by 5 bases and J by 14 bases, with 18 bases between them. Here the CDR3 DNA reads TGTGCCAGCAGCCCTCAGGGGTTTGGCTCCTACTTC. It yields the protein CASSPQGFGSYF.

The chain has TRBV19 and TRBJ1-1; D gene ambiguous. This CDR3 region has 12 residues. Germline CDR1 is LNHDA and CDR2 is SQIVND (reference sequence). V dropped 5 bases and J dropped 6 bases, with 10 bases sitting between them. CDR3 coding DNA: TGTGCCAGTAGTGGGCCTTGGGCTGAAGCTTTCTTT. Translated: CASSGPWAEAFF.

The chain links TRBV6-5 to TRBJ2-2; possibly TRBD2 for D (6 bases). The length of the CDR3 is 14 residues. Between the trimmed V and J ends, which lost 6 bases and 4 bases, there was a span of 12 bases. CDR1 is MNHEY and CDR2 is SVGAGI in the germline V gene. The CDR3 region is CASRTGVPTGELFF. The CDR3 bases are TGTGCCAGCAGGACGGGAGTCCCCACCGGGGAGCTGTTTTTT.

The J gene is TRBJ1-1, the V gene TRBV15; D might be TRBD1 (6 bases). CDR1 is LNHNV, CDR2 YYDKDF, per germline (reference sequence). Between the trimmed V and J ends, which lost 3 bases and 3 bases, there was a span of 11 bases. The CDR3 length is 14 residues. The CDR3 sequence: CATSSMTGYTEAFF. CDR3 nucleotides: TGTGCCACCAGCAGCATGACAGGCTACACTGAAGCTTTCTTT. Combining the CDR3 with reference TRBV15 and TRBJ1-1 gives the whole variable domain DAMVIQNPRYQVTQFGKPVTLSCSQTLNHNVMYWYQQKSSQAPKLLFHYYDKDFNNEADTPDNFQSRRPNTSFCFLDIRSPGLGDTAMYLCATSSMTGYTEAFFGQGTRLTVV.

This rearrangement joins TRBV7-9 to TRBJ2-3; 11 bases are a match to TRBD1. The germline CDR1 and CDR2 sequences are SEHNR and FQNEAQ (reference sequence). The CDR3 length is 16 residues. Germline trimming cut 2 bases from V and 4 bases from J; bases unmatched to any gene: 5. The chain's CDR3 is CASSLMGQGGADTQYF. CDR3 in DNA: TGTGCCAGCAGCTTAATGGGACAGGGGGGGGCAGATACGCAGTATTTT.

The chain has TRBV18 and TRBJ2-7, with 8 bases that match TRBD1. The CDR3 covers 15 residues. Germline assignment: CDR1 KGHSH and CDR2 LQKENI. V was clipped by 3 bases and J by 4 bases; unmatched bases: 8. In DNA form, the CDR3 reads TGTGCCAGCTCACCTTACGGACAGGGTTTATACGAGCAGTACTTC. Amino acids: CASSPYGQGLYEQYF.

Notes on this clone: Other nucleotide sequences from this sample produce the same CDR3. The chain has TRBV6-1 and TRBJ1-5; no clear D. CDR1 is MNHNS and CDR2 is SASEGT in the germline V gene. The CDR3 totals 11 residues. Trimming shortened V by 6 bases and J by 6 bases, and 6 bases separated the two germline ends. The CDR3 sequence: CASRAGQPQHF. CDR3 in DNA: TGTGCCAGCAGAGCCGGTCAGCCCCAGCATTTT.

The chain carries TRBV5-6 and TRBJ2-3; the match to TRBD2 covers 13 bases. The CDR3 is 14 amino acids. Germline V gene sequence: CDR1 SGHDT, CDR2 YYEEEE. Trimming removed 5 bases from V and 4 bases from J; junction bases left unmatched: 1. DNA of the CDR3: TGTGCCAGCAGAGGACTAGCGGGAGCAGATACGCAGTATTTT. Translating it yields CASRGLAGADTQYF.

This clone occurred a few times. V and J are TRBV6-5 and TRBJ1-1; a weak D match, TRBD1 (6 bases). V shed 2 bases and J shed 4 bases, with 14 bases lying between them. Germline V gene lookup returns CDR1 MNHEY and CDR2 SVGAGI. The CDR3 runs to 15 residues. CDR3 DNA: TGTGCCAGCAGTTACCGTGGCAGGGGAAGCACTGAAGCTTTCTTT. Translation gives CASSYRGRGSTEAFF.

The rearrangement links TRBV4-1 to TRBJ1-5; possibly TRBD1 for D (6 bases). CDR3 length: 15 amino acids. The germline V gene has CDR1 MGHRA and CDR2 YSYEKL. V shed 1 base and J shed 3 bases, with 10 bases lying between them. The CDR3 spells CASSQVQGYNQPQHF. CDR3 sequence (DNA): TGCGCCAGCAGCCAAGTACAGGGTTACAATCAGCCCCAGCATTTT.

This chain joins TRBV6-5 and TRBJ1-3; D may be TRBD1 (5 bases). V shed 4 bases and J shed 8 bases, with 21 bases lying between them. Looked up from germline, CDR1 is MNHEY and CDR2 is SVGAGI. The CDR3 is 16 residues long. This CDR3 reads CASSWPPGHGGDTIYF. The CDR3 region has the DNA TGTGCCAGCAGTTGGCCCCCGGGTCACGGGGGAGACACCATATATTTT.

This chain joins TRBV6-5 and TRBJ1-5; a possible D gene is TRBD1 (6 bases). Trimming shortened V by 0 bases and J by 4 bases, and 10 bases separated the two germline ends. Germline-derived CDR1 and CDR2 are MNHEY and SVGAGI. The CDR3 is 15 residues long. The CDR3 reads CASSYSPGANQPQHF. The CDR3, as DNA: TGTGCCAGCAGTTACTCGCCAGGGGCAAATCAGCCCCAGCATTTT.

CDR3 sequence: CAIGGGEIDPRDYGYTF. DNA of the CDR3: TGTGCCATCGGGGGAGGGGAGATCGACCCTAGGGACTATGGCTACACCTTC. V usage is TRBV10-3 and J usage is TRBJ1-2; possible D gene TRBD1, 5 bases. This CDR3 contains 17 residues. V lost 8 bases, J lost 3 bases, and 25 bases lay in between. Looked up from germline, CDR1 is ENHRY and CDR2 is SYGVKD.

V is TRBV29-1 and J is TRBJ1-1, with TRBD1 matching 8 bases. The junction had 16 bases not matched to a gene; V was cut back by 3 bases and J by 10 bases. The CDR3 has 15 amino acids. In germline, CDR1 is SQVTM, CDR2 ANQGSEA. The CDR3 DNA reads TGCAGCGTTGAGGCCAATTACGCCAGGGGGCCCTTAGCTTTCTTT. It translates to CSVEANYARGPLAFF.

The V call is TRBV25-1, the J call TRBJ1-2; D is unresolved. Germline V gene data show CDR1 as MGHDK and CDR2 as SYGVNS. The CDR3 contains 15 residues. V lost 3 bases, J lost 8 bases, and 19 bases lay in between. Here the CDR3 reads CASSDFELSTVGYTF. The CDR3 region has the DNA TGTGCCAGCAGTGATTTTGAGTTGTCTACTGTGGGCTACACCTTC.

The V gene is TRBV6-6, the J gene TRBJ2-1; weak D call: TRBD1 (6 bases). Between the trimmed V and J ends, which lost 4 bases and 7 bases, there was a span of 11 bases. CDR3 length: 13 residues. The V gene's germline CDR1 is MNHNY and CDR2 SVGAGI (reference sequence). In DNA, the CDR3 is TGTGCCAGCAGTTTGTACAGGGATAATGAGCAGTTCTTC. It yields the protein CASSLYRDNEQFF.

The chain joins TRBV5-1 to TRBJ2-7, with D possibly TRBD2 on 6 matching bases. CDR3 length: 17 amino acids. Germline CDR1 SGHRS, CDR2 YFSETQ. The V end was cut by 0 bases, the J end by 2 bases, with 18 bases between. CDR3 residues: CASSLASGPQITYEQYF. The CDR3 nucleotides are TGCGCCAGCAGCTTGGCGAGCGGGCCTCAAATTACCTACGAGCAGTACTTC.

J is TRBJ2-6 and V is TRBV11-2, with TRBD1 as a possible D gene (6 bases). The germline V and J ends were trimmed by 2 bases and 4 bases, with 12 bases remaining between them. The CDR3 is made up of 16 amino acids. Germline V gene lookup returns CDR1 SGHAT and CDR2 FQNNGV. In nucleotides, the CDR3 is TGTGCCAGCAGCTTACCCAGGGGAGCGGGGGCCAACGTCCTGACTTTC. Protein: CASSLPRGAGANVLTF.

The CDR3, as DNA: TGCAGTGCTAACAGCTATGGCTACACCTTC. It codes for CSANSYGYTF. The chain has TRBV20-1 and TRBJ1-2; D gene ambiguous. Trimming shortened V by 4 bases and J by 4 bases, and 4 bases separated the two germline ends. The CDR3 is 10 residues long. From germline, CDR1 is DFQATT and CDR2 SNEGSKA (reference sequence).

This clone was seen once. The chain uses TRBV7-2 and TRBJ2-7; 11 bases match TRBD2. Germline loops: CDR1 SGHTA, CDR2 FQGNSA. The CDR3 runs 15 residues. The V and J ends lost 5 bases and 2 bases, in that order; junction bases with no gene match: 5. The CDR3 sequence: CASSLTSGGTYEQYF. The CDR3 DNA reads as TGTGCCAGCAGCCTCACTAGCGGGGGTACCTACGAGCAGTACTTC.

The gene calls are TRBV6-1 and TRBJ2-3, with a tentative D call TRBD2 (5 bases). The CDR3 covers 15 residues. Germline V gene sequence: CDR1 MNHNS, CDR2 SASEGT. Trimming pared 8 bases from V and 4 bases from J, leaving 19 bases between. For the CDR3, the DNA is TGTGCCAGCGCTGCTTGGCGGGTATCCGCAGATACGCAGTATTTT. This translates into CASAAWRVSADTQYF.

V is TRBV19 and J is TRBJ1-2; D is unclear. Looked up from germline, CDR1 is LNHDA and CDR2 is SQIVND (reference sequence). Trimming removed 8 bases from V and 4 bases from J, with 17 bases in between. This CDR3 has 14 amino acids. In DNA, the CDR3 is TGTGCCAGTCTTCAGTCCCATCCAATCTATGGCTACACCTTC. Translation: CASLQSHPIYGYTF. Combining the CDR3 with reference TRBV19 and TRBJ1-2 gives the whole variable domain DGGITQSPKYLFRKEGQNVTLSCEQNLNHDAMYWYRQDPGQGLRLIYYSQIVNDFQKGDIAEGYSVSREKKESFPLTVTSAQKNPTAFYLCASLQSHPIYGYTFGSGTRLTVV.

In this sample, this clone turned up once. V is TRBV7-2 and J is TRBJ2-7; perhaps TRBD2 as D (6 bases). V lost 4 bases and J 6 bases, leaving 22 bases between the germline ends. The germline V gene has CDR1 SGHTA and CDR2 FQGNSA. The CDR3 extends over 16 amino acids. This chain's CDR3 is CASSWGPRQLAGEQYF. The CDR3 nucleotides are TGTGCCAGCAGCTGGGGCCCGCGTCAACTAGCCGGCGAGCAGTACTTC.

This chain joins TRBV6-1 and TRBJ1-3; maybe TRBD1 (5 bases). This CDR3 is built from 15 residues. From germline, CDR1 is MNHNS and CDR2 SASEGT. Deletions cut 7 bases from V and 0 bases from J, with 13 bases between. The CDR3 spells CASIRRGYSGNTIYF. The CDR3 DNA is TGTGCCAGCATTCGTAGGGGCTACTCTGGAAACACCATATATTTT.

A single count supports this clone. In nucleotides, the CDR3 is TGTGCCAGCAGTGAAACACTAGCGGGGGCCTACGAGCAGTACTTC. Translating it yields CASSETLAGAYEQYF. The chain links TRBV2 to TRBJ2-7; 11 nucleotides agree with TRBD2. Germline V gene data show CDR1 as SNHLY and CDR2 as FYNNEI. CDR3 length: 15 residues. V shed 2 bases, J shed 2 bases, and the junction held 2 bases outside the gene matches.

The chain is built from TRBV6-5 and TRBJ1-5, with 10 bases fitting TRBD1. V trimming: 5 bases; J trimming: 9 bases; junction bases outside the gene matches: 10. The CDR3 is made up of 15 amino acids. CDR1 MNHEY and CDR2 SVGAGI come from the germline V gene. DNA for the CDR3: TGTGCCAGCAGTCACCTTTCCGACAGGGGGCTGCCCCAGCATTTT. Amino acid sequence: CASSHLSDRGLPQHF.